The rows below give T cell receptor beta chains drawn from one sample of a study of blood T cell repertoires in COVID-19. Clones were read by immunoSEQ multiplex PCR, and TCRdb kept only the in-frame ones, dropping some. The sample includes nearly 35,000 clones, around 87% of them seen just once. Sequenced: peripheral blood. The source of these receptors is a human donor in a cohort sampled during active COVID-19. CDR3s include the opening cysteine and the closing phenylalanine or tryptophan. Fields, in order: J gene, CDR3 length, V gene, D gene, CDR3 protein, CDR3 DNA. A D gene is named only where the DNA matches it firmly.

J gene: TRBJ2-1
CDR3 length: 15
V gene: TRBV29-1
D gene: NA
CDR3 protein: CSVEYLGRGTDEQFF
CDR3 DNA: TGCAGCGTTGAATACTTGGGCAGGGGGACTGATGAGCAGTTCTTC

J gene: TRBJ2-3
CDR3 length: 12
V gene: TRBV29-1
D gene: NA
CDR3 protein: CSFLDKSDTQYF
CDR3 DNA: TGCAGCTTCCTGGACAAGTCGGATACGCAGTATTTT

J gene: TRBJ1-6
CDR3 length: 14
V gene: TRBV6-5
D gene: NA
CDR3 protein: CASSFGVSTSPLHF
CDR3 DNA: TGTGCCAGCAGTTTCGGAGTGAGCACGTCACCCCTCCACTTT

J gene: TRBJ2-1
CDR3 length: 15
V gene: TRBV5-1
D gene: TRBD1
CDR3 protein: CASSLSGTAYNEQFF
CDR3 DNA: TGCGCCAGCAGCCTATCCGGGACAGCCTACAATGAGCAGTTCTTC

J gene: TRBJ1-2
CDR3 length: 12
V gene: TRBV5-6
D gene: NA
CDR3 protein: CASSLARAGYTF
CDR3 DNA: TGTGCCAGCAGCTTGGCCAGGGCCGGCTACACCTTC

J gene: TRBJ2-7
CDR3 length: 11
V gene: TRBV11-2
D gene: NA
CDR3 protein: CASSPSYEQYF
CDR3 DNA: TGTGCCAGCAGTCCTTCCTACGAGCAGTACTTC

J gene: TRBJ2-2
CDR3 length: 14
V gene: TRBV28
D gene: NA
CDR3 protein: CASSSGQNTGELFF
CDR3 DNA: TGTGCCAGCAGTTCGGGACAGAACACCGGGGAGCTGTTTTTT

J gene: TRBJ2-3
CDR3 length: 14
V gene: TRBV10-1
D gene: NA
CDR3 protein: CASSESRGLSTQYF
CDR3 DNA: TGCGCCAGCAGTGAAAGTAGGGGTCTTAGTACGCAGTATTTT

J gene: TRBJ1-4
CDR3 length: 16
V gene: TRBV18
D gene: NA
CDR3 protein: CASSSRTAGTSEKLFF
CDR3 DNA: TGTGCCAGCTCATCCCGTACCGCAGGCACCAGTGAAAAACTGTTTTTT

J gene: TRBJ1-3
CDR3 length: 15
V gene: TRBV18
D gene: NA
CDR3 protein: CASSPDRTLGNTIYF
CDR3 DNA: TGTGCCAGCTCACCTGACAGGACTCTAGGAAACACCATATATTTT

J gene: TRBJ1-4
CDR3 length: 15
V gene: TRBV7-6
D gene: TRBD1
CDR3 protein: CASSLDSGGNEKLFF
CDR3 DNA: TGTGCCAGCAGCTTAGACTCAGGGGGCAACGAAAAACTGTTTTTT

J gene: TRBJ2-5
CDR3 length: 11
V gene: TRBV7-9
D gene: NA
CDR3 protein: CASSLLETQYF
CDR3 DNA: TGTGCCAGCAGCCTCCTAGAGACCCAGTACTTC

J gene: TRBJ2-7
CDR3 length: 13
V gene: TRBV7-9
D gene: TRBD1
CDR3 protein: CASSWDSSHEQYF
CDR3 DNA: TGTGCCAGCAGCTGGGACAGTAGCCACGAGCAGTACTTC

J gene: TRBJ2-5
CDR3 length: 14
V gene: TRBV3-1/TRBV3-2
D gene: NA
CDR3 protein: CASSQSGAPETQYF
CDR3 DNA: TGTGCCAGCAGCCAATCTGGGGCCCCAGAGACCCAGTACTTC